Shown below are 12 T cell receptor beta chains from a single sample sequenced in a study of shared clonotypes between healthy human individuals. The repertoire was sequenced with immunoSEQ multiplex PCR; TCRdb's copy has only in-frame clones and lacks some. The sample consists of over a million clones, 95% to 99% of them appearing once. Sequenced sample: naive CD4+ T cells sorted from blood. Subset defined: CD45RA+ positively selected. The source of these receptors is a man aged 25-45 years in good health.

This chain joins TRBV30 and TRBJ2-5, with 7 bases that match TRBD1. V dropped 3 bases and J dropped 4; count of bases not matched to a gene: 8. The CDR3 runs 14 residues. The germline V gene has CDR1 GTSNPN and CDR2 SVGIG (reference sequence). The CDR3 region has the DNA TGTGCCTGGAGCGGAGACAGGGTGGGAGAGACCCAGTACTTC. It encodes CAWSGDRVGETQYF. The variable domain in full, completed from reference TRBV30 and TRBJ2-5, reads SQTIHQWPATLVQPVGSPLSLECTVEGTSNPNLYWYRQAAGRGLQLLFYSVGIGQISSEVPQNLSASRPQDRQFILSSKKLLLSDSGFYLCAWSGDRVGETQYFGPGTRLLVL.

The V and J genes are TRBV11-3 and TRBJ2-7, with 10 positions matching TRBD2. After removal of 2 bases from V and 2 bases from J, the junction contained 0 bases not matched to a gene. The CDR3 is 14 amino acids. The germline gives CDR1 SGHNT, CDR2 YENEEA. The CDR3 DNA follows: TGTGCCAGCAGCTTAACTAGCGGGACCTACGAGCAGTACTTC. It specifies CASSLTSGTYEQYF.

The V call is TRBV27, the J call TRBJ1-2; no clear D. The V end was cut by 3 bases, the J end by 8 bases, with 13 bases between. This CDR3 spans 13 amino acids. Per germline, CDR1 MNHEY and CDR2 SMNVEV (reference sequence). The CDR3 spells CASSLGNRVGYTF. For the CDR3, the DNA is TGTGCCAGCAGTTTGGGGAATAGGGTCGGCTACACCTTC.

This chain joins TRBV19 and TRBJ2-1; D not certain. With 3 bases removed from V and 4 bases from J, the gap between germline ends came to 10 bases. The CDR3 has 14 residues. Germline V lookup: CDR1 LNHDA, CDR2 SQIVND (reference sequence). Here the CDR3 DNA reads TGTGCCAGTAGTATGGTCGGCTCTTACAATGAGCAGTTCTTC. Translating gives CASSMVGSYNEQFF.

V gene TRBV2 combines with J gene TRBJ2-1; no definite D call. The V end was cut by 2 bases, the J end by 5 bases, with 10 bases between. The CDR3 has 14 residues. Germline V gene data show CDR1 as SNHLY and CDR2 as FYNNEI. CDR3 residues: CASSELDSDNEQFF. The CDR3, as DNA: TGTGCCAGCAGTGAACTTGATTCGGACAATGAGCAGTTCTTC.

The chain combines TRBV9 with TRBJ1-4; 7 nucleotides agree with TRBD1. The CDR3 spans 16 residues. Germline values: CDR1 SGDLS, CDR2 YYNGEE. Germline trimming cut 0 bases from V and 1 base from J; bases unmatched to any gene: 3. The CDR3 bases are TGTGCCAGCAGCGTAGGGGACAGAAGAACTAATGAAAAACTGTTTTTT. Its protein is CASSVGDRRTNEKLFF.

The chain combines TRBV6-1 with TRBJ2-1; D is unresolved. Trimming cost V 7 bases and J 0 bases, with 4 bases left between them. CDR3 size: 12 residues. The germline gives CDR1 MNHNS, CDR2 SASEGT. The CDR3, as DNA: TGTGCCAGCACGGCCTCCTACAATGAGCAGTTCTTC. Its protein product is CASTASYNEQFF.

The J gene is TRBJ2-7, the V gene TRBV15, with TRBD2 matching 9 bases. V lost 8 bases to trimming and J lost 0 bases; unmatched junction nucleotides: 11. The CDR3 loop spans 16 amino acids. CDR1 and CDR2 from the germline V gene are LNHNV and YYDKDF (reference sequence). CDR3 loop: CATDKISGSFSYEQYF. The CDR3 bases are TGTGCCACCGATAAGATTAGCGGGAGCTTCTCCTACGAGCAGTACTTC. Full variable domain (outside the CDR3, taken from reference TRBV15 and TRBJ2-7): DAMVIQNPRYQVTQFGKPVTLSCSQTLNHNVMYWYQQKSSQAPKLLFHYYDKDFNNEADTPDNFQSRRPNTSFCFLDIRSPGLGDTAMYLCATDKISGSFSYEQYFGPGTRLTVT.

Concerning this clone: Within the sample, other DNA sequences also encode this same CDR3. V usage is TRBV11-3 and J usage is TRBJ2-5, with 9 positions matching TRBD1. J gave up 3 bases and V 4 bases, and 3 bases lay outside the gene matches. CDR1 is SGHNT and CDR2 is YENEEA in the germline V gene. The CDR3 sequence is 14 residues long. CDR3 DNA: TGTGCCAGCAGCTCAAGGACAGGGGAAGAGACCCAGTACTTC. Encoded protein: CASSSRTGEETQYF.

CDR3 loop: CAISFGGVQYF. CDR3 DNA sequence: TGTGCCATCAGTTTTGGGGGGGTCCAGTACTTC. The gene calls are TRBV10-3 and TRBJ2-5; 7 nucleotides align to TRBD2. Germline V gene sequence: CDR1 ENHRY, CDR2 SYGVKD. With 5 bases clipped from V and 10 bases from J, the junction kept 4 bases outside the gene matches. CDR3 length: 11 amino acids.

This clone was picked up a small number of times. The rearrangement uses TRBV28 and TRBJ2-1; 13 bases are a match to TRBD2. This CDR3 contains 19 residues. Germline CDR1 MDHEN, CDR2 SYDVKM. J was trimmed by 2 bases and V by 5 bases; bases with no gene match: 12. The CDR3 reads CASSLRTSGSLGPYNEQFF. In nucleotides, the CDR3 is TGTGCCAGCAGTCTGCGGACTAGCGGGAGCCTAGGTCCCTACAATGAGCAGTTCTTC.

CDR3 sequence: CASRATGLGETQYF. For the CDR3, the DNA is TGTGCCAGCAGGGCAACGGGACTAGGGGAGACCCAGTACTTC. J is TRBJ2-5 and V is TRBV6-6; 8 positions match TRBD2. Germline CDR1 and CDR2: MNHNY and SVGAGI (reference sequence). Losses at the gene ends were 6 bases for V and 5 bases for J; bases not matched to a gene: 8. CDR3 size: 14 residues.